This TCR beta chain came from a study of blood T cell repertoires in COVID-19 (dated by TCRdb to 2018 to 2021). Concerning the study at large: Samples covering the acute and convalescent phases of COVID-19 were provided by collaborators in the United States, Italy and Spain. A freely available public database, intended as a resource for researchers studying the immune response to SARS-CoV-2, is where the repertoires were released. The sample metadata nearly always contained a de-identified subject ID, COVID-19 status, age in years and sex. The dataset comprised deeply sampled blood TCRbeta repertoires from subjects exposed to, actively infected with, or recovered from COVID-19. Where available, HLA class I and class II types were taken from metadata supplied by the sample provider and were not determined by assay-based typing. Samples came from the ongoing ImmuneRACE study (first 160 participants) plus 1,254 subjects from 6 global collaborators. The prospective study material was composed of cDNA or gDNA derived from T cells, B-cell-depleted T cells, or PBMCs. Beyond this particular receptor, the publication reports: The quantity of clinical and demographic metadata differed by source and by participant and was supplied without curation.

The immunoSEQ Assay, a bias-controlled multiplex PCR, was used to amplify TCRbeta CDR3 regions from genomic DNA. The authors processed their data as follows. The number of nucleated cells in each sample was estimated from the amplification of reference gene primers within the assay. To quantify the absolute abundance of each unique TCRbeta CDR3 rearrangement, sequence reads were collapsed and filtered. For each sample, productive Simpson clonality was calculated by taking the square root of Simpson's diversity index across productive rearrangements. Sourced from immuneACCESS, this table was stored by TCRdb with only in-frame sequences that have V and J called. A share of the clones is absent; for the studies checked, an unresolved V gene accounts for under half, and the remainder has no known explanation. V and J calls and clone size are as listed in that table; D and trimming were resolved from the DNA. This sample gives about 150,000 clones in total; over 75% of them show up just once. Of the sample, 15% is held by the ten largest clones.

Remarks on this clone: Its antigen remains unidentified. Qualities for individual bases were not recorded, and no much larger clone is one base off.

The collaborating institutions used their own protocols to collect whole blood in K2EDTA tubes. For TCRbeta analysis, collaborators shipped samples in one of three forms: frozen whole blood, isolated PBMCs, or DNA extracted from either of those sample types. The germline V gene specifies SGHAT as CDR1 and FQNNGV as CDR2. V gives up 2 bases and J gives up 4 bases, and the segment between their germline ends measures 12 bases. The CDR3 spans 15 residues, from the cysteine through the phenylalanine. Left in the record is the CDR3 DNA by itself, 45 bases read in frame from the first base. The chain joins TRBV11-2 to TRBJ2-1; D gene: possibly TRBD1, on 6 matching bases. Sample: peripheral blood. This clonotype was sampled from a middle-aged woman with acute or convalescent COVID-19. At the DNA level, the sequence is TGTGCCAGCAGCTTATCAGGGGAGAGGTACAATGAGCAGTTCTTC. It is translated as CASSLSGERYNEQFF.